The clone carrying this T cell receptor (beta chain) was recorded once. Per the original methods: Using reference gene primer amplification, nucleated cell counts were estimated. Clones were read by immunoSEQ multiplex PCR, and TCRdb kept only the in-frame ones, dropping some. The V and J calls and clone size were taken over from that table, and D and trimming were inferred from the DNA. Counted here are 120,000 or so clones, about 85% occurring once; the ten biggest clones make up approximately 6.6%. The data belong to a study of blood T cell repertoires in COVID-19. V lost 1 base, J lost 12 bases, and 18 bases lay in between. CDR3 size: 14 residues. Germline CDR1 and CDR2: MNHNS and SASEGT.

The specimen was peripheral blood. This chain joins TRBV6-1 and TRBJ1-1; D gene ambiguous. The clonotype originates from a man older than 75 with active or convalescent COVID-19. CDR3 loop: CASSEDGVGRRSFF. The CDR3 DNA reads as TGTGCCAGCAGTGAAGATGGGGTGGGCCGGAGGTCTTTCTTT.